Included here is one T cell receptor (beta chain) sequence, with context. The sample comes from a study of glioma-infiltrating T cells after dendritic cell vaccination. In the study overall: Monocyte-derived dendritic cells, cultured 7 to 8 days with IL-4 and GM-CSF, were pulsed with autologous tumor lysate.

Primers: 60 V beta forward and 13 J beta reverse. Using immunoSEQ multiplex PCR, the repertoire was profiled, and TCRdb retains in-frame clones only, with some absent. The sample consists of about 65,000 clones, 86% of them appearing once. Time point specified: after dendritic cell vaccination, including at tumor progression/relapse. No glioblastoma patient carried an isocitrate dehydrogenase mutation. Germline V lookup: CDR1 WNHNN, CDR2 SYGVQD (reference sequence). The CDR3 is 18 residues long. Trimming removed 0 bases from V and 1 base from J; junction bases left unmatched: 7. The sequences come from blood, collected after dendritic cell vaccination. This TCR was recovered from a human donor with glioblastoma. This rearrangement joins TRBV10-1 to TRBJ2-3; 10 bases fit TRBD2. The CDR3 DNA reads as TGCGCCAGCAGTGAGTCGATGGCTAGCGGGGGAGGCACAGATACGCAGTATTTT. Translated, it gives CASSESMASGGGTDTQYF.